This TCR beta chain came from a study of CD8 T cells in ankylosing spondylitis. Overall study results and limits: Within ankylosing spondylitis blood, a TCR beta motif made up of roughly eight highly homologous variants appeared to be characteristic.

TCRdb ran MiXCR on the 5' RACE reads and lists one entry per CDR3 protein. The sample lists approximately 220,000 distinct CDR3 sequences, about 10% seen once, with roughly a fifth in the top ten. This clonotype was recorded many times. Its specificity is not known. The CDR3 has 14 amino acids. The V and J ends lost 6 bases and 6 bases respectively, with 15 bases between them. Germline CDR1 is SGHRS and CDR2 is YFSETQ. The specimen was blood, either unsorted or a sorted T cell fraction (not recorded which). This sequence was found in a male donor with ankylosing spondylitis or in good health (not recorded which). This chain links TRBV5-1 with TRBJ2-2; D call uncertain. The CDR3 sequence: CASTRQVGAGELFF. In DNA, the CDR3 is TGCGCCAGCACCCGACAAGTTGGGGCCGGGGAGCTGTTTTTT.